This TCR beta chain was sequenced during a study of metastatic and nonmetastatic thyroid tumors. General observations from the study: Benign nodules were reported to have significantly lower TCR beta diversity than malignant thyroid tumors, in blood and tumor.

Thyroid surgery had not been preceded by any treatment in any patient. TCRdb called clones again from the PCR reads with MiXCR. The sample gives around 50,000 clones, 30% of which show up once; approximately 15% is in the top ten. This clone was detected a few times. The antigen is undetermined. The TCR sequence derives from a female donor with papillary thyroid cancer or a benign thyroid nodule (not recorded which). Some clones in this sample may be carry-over from other donors' samples. The sample consisted of blood.

CDR3 nucleotide sequence: TGTGCCAGCAGCTTGACCGATGGACCCTCCTACGAGCAGTACTTC. As protein: CASSLTDGPSYEQYF. J is TRBJ2-7 and V is TRBV27; D call uncertain. Looked up from germline, CDR1 is MNHEY and CDR2 is SMNVEV (reference sequence). This CDR3 is 15 amino acids long. Trimming stripped 6 bases from V and 0 bases from J, with 15 bases between.